This T cell receptor beta chain is from a study of spatial heterogeneity in lung cancer. For the study at large: Tumor regions showed TCR transcript counts that correlated strongly with a T cell module score from matched bulk RNA-seq.

TCRdb redid the calling of the 5' RACE reads with MiXCR, one entry per CDR3 protein. The sample carries around 4,900 distinct CDR3 sequences, about an eighth recorded once. Study-wide points: Ubiquitous expanded TCR counts tracked ubiquitous nonsynonymous mutations, and regional counts tracked regional ones. Tumor mutation counts were tracked by expanded intratumoral alpha and beta TCR counts.

This clonotype was picked up many times. Its cognate antigen is unknown. This beta chain slipped into a library made for alpha chains as a stray read, so its size is not meaningful. Indicated time point: sample taken at primary tumor resection. Looked up from germline, CDR1 is LGHDT and CDR2 is YNNKEL (reference sequence). The CDR3 runs 16 residues. J lost 5 bases, V lost 5 bases, and 10 bases had no gene match. The rearrangement joins TRBV3-1 to TRBJ2-7; 12 nucleotides match TRBD2. The receptor was isolated from a male donor with early-stage non-small cell lung cancer. Sequencing was performed on lung tumor tissue, taken at surgery. This chain's CDR3 is CASSSTTTSGSNEQYF. Here the CDR3 DNA reads TGTGCCAGCAGCTCGACCACGACTAGCGGGAGCAACGAGCAGTACTTC.